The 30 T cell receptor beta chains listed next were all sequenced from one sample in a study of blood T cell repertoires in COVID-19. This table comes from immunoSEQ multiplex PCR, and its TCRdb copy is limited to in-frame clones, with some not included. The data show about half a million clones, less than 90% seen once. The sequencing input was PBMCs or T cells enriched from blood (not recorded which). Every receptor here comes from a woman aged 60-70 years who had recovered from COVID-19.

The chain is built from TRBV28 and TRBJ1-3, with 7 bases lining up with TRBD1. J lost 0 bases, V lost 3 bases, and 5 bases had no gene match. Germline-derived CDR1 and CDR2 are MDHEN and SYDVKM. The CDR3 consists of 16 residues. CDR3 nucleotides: TGTGCCAGCAGTTTTGGGACAGTCAGCTCTGGAAACACCATATATTTT. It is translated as CASSFGTVSSGNTIYF.

CDR3: CASSLAGNYGYTF. As DNA, the CDR3 is TGTGCCAGCAGCTTAGCGGGGAACTATGGCTACACCTTC. The V and J genes are TRBV11-2 and TRBJ1-2; D ambiguous. Trimming cost V 1 base and J 2 bases, with 5 bases left between them. CDR3 length: 13 residues. Looked up from germline, CDR1 is SGHAT and CDR2 is FQNNGV.

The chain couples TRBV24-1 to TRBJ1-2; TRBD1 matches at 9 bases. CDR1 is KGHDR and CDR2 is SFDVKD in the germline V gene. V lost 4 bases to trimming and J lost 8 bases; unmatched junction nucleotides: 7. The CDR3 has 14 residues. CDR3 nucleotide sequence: TGTGCCACCAGTGACCCACAGGGGGCTAAGGGCTACACCTTC. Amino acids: CATSDPQGAKGYTF.

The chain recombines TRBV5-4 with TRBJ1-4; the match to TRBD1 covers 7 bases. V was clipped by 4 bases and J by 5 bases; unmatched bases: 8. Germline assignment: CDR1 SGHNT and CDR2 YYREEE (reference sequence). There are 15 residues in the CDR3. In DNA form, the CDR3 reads TGTGCCAGCAGCGTTAGCGACAGGGACAATGAAAAACTGTTTTTT. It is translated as CASSVSDRDNEKLFF.

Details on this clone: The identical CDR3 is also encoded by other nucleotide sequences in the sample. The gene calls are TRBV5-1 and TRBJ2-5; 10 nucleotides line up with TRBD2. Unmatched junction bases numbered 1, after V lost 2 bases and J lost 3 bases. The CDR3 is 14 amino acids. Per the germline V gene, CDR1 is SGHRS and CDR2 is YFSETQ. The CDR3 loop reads CASSLAGGKETQYF. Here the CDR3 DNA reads TGCGCCAGCAGCTTAGCGGGGGGGAAAGAGACCCAGTACTTC.

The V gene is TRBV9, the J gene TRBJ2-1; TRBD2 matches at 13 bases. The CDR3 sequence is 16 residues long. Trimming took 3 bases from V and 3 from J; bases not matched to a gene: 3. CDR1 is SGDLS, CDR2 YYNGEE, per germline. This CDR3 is CASSATSGGLYNEQFF. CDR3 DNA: TGTGCCAGCAGCGCGACTAGCGGGGGGCTCTACAATGAGCAGTTCTTC.

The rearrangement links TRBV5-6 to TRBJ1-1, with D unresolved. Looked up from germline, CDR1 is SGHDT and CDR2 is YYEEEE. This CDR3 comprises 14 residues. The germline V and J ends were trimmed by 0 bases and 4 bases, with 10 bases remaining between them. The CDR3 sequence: CASSLGRWSTEAFF. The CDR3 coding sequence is TGTGCCAGCAGCTTGGGGAGGTGGAGCACTGAAGCTTTCTTT.

Here the CDR3 reads CASSFFGTGSYYEQYF. CDR3 coding DNA: TGTGCCAGCAGCTTTTTTGGGACAGGCTCCTACTACGAGCAGTACTTC. The genes are TRBV3-1 (or the pseudogene TRBV3-2) and TRBJ2-7; TRBD1 agrees at 8 bases. Germline CDR1 and CDR2: LGHDT and YNNKEL (reference sequence). The CDR3 is 16 amino acids. With V trimmed by 5 bases and J by 3 bases, 12 bases remained unmatched.

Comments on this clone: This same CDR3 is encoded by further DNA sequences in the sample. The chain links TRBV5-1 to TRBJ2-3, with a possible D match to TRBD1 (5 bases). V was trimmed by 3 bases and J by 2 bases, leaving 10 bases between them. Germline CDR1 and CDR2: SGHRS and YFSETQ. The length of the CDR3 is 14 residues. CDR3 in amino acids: CASSSDSPTDTQYF. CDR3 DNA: TGCGCCAGCAGCTCAGACAGCCCCACAGATACGCAGTATTTT.

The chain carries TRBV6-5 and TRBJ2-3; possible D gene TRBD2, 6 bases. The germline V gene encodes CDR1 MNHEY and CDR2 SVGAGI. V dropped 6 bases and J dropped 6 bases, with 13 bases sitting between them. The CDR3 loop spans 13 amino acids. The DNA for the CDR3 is TGTGCCAGCAGAAGCCCCGGGACTGATACGCAGTATTTT. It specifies CASRSPGTDTQYF.

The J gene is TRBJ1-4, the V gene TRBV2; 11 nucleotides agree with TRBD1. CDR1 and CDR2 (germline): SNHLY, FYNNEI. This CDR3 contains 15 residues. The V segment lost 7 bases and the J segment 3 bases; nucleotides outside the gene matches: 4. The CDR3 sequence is CASTGQGASNEKLFF. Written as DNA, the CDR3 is TGTGCCAGCACCGGACAGGGGGCGTCTAATGAAAAACTGTTTTTT.

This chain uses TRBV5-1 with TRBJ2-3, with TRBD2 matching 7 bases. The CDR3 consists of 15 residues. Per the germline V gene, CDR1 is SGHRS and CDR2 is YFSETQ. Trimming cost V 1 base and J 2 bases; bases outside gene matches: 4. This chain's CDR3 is CASSLLRGNTDTQYF. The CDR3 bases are TGCGCCAGCAGCTTGCTGCGGGGGAACACAGATACGCAGTATTTT.

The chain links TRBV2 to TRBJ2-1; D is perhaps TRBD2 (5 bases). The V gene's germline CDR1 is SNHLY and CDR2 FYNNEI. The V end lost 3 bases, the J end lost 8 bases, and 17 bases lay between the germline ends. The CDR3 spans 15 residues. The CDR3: CASSEVRTSGDEQFF. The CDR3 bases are TGTGCCAGCAGTGAGGTAAGGACCTCCGGGGATGAGCAGTTCTTC.

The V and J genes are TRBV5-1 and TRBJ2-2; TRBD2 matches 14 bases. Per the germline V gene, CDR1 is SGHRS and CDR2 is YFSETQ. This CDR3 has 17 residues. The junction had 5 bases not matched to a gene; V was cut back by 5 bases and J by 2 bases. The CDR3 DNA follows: TGCGCCAGCAGGAGGGGACTAGCGGGGGATAACACCGGGGAGCTGTTTTTT. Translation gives CASRRGLAGDNTGELFF.

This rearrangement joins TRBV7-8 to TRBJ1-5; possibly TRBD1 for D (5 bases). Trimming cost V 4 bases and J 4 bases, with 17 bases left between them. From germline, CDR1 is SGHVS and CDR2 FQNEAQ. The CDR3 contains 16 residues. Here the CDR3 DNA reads TGTGCCAGCAGCTGGGGGGGACGCGAAGAGAATCAGCCCCAGCATTTT. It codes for CASSWGGREENQPQHF.

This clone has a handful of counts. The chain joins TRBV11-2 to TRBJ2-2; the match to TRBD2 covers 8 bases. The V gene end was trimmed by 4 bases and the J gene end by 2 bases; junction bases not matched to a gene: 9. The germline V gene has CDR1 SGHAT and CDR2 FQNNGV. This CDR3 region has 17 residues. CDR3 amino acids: CASSSFRGGPNTGELFF. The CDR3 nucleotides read TGTGCCAGCAGCTCCTTCCGGGGGGGCCCAAACACCGGGGAGCTGTTTTTT.

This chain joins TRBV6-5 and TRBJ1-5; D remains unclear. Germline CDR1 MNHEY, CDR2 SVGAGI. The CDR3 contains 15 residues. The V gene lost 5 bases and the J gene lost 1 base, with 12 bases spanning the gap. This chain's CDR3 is CASSLTPGSNQPQHF. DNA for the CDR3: TGTGCCAGCAGTCTCACCCCGGGGAGCAATCAGCCCCAGCATTTT.

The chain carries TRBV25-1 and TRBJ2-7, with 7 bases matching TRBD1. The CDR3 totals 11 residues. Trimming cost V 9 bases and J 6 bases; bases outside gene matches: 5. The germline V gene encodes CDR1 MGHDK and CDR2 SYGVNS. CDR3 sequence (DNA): TGTGCCAGTTCGACAGGGCTCGAGCAGTACTTC. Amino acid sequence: CASSTGLEQYF.

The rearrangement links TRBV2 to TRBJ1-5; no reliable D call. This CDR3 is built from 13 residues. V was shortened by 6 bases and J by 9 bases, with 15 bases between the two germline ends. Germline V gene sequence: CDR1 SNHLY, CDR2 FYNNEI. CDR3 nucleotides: TGTGCCAGCAGCCTAGGCGAGAGGTGGCCCCAGCATTTT. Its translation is CASSLGERWPQHF.

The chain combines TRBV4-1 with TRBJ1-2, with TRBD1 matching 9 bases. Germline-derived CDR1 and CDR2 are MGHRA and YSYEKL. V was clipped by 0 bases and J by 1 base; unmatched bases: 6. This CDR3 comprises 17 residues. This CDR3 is CASSQDLGTGRNYGYTF. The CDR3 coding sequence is TGCGCCAGCAGCCAAGATCTCGGGACAGGGCGTAACTATGGCTACACCTTC.

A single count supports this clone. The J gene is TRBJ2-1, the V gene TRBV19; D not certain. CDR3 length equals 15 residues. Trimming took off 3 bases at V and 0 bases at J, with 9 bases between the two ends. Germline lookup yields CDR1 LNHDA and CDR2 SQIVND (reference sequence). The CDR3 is CASSIVHSSYNEQFF. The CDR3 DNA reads TGTGCCAGTAGTATCGTCCATAGCTCCTACAATGAGCAGTTCTTC. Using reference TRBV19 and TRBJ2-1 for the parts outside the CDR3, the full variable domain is DGGITQSPKYLFRKEGQNVTLSCEQNLNHDAMYWYRQDPGQGLRLIYYSQIVNDFQKGDIAEGYSVSREKKESFPLTVTSAQKNPTAFYLCASSIVHSSYNEQFFGPGTRLTVL.

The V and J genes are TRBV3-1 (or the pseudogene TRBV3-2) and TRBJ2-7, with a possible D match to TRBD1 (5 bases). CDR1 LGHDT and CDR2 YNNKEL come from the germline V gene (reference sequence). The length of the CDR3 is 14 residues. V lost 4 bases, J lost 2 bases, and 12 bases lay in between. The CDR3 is CASSPSAGTYEQYF. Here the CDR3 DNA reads TGTGCCAGCAGCCCATCGGCAGGGACCTACGAGCAGTACTTC.

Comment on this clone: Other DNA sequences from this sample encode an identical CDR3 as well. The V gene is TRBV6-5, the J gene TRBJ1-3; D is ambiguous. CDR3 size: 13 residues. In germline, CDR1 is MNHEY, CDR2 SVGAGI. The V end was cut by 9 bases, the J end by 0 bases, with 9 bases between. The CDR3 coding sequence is TGTGCCAGTTCCGTGAGCTCTGGAAACACCATATATTTT. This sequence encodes CASSVSSGNTIYF.

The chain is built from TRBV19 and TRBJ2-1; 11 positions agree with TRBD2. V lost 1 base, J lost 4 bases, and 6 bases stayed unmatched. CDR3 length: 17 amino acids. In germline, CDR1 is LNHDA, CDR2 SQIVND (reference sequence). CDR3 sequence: CASSIGSTSGGYNEQFF. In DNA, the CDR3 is TGTGCCAGTAGTATAGGAAGCACTAGCGGGGGATACAATGAGCAGTTCTTC.

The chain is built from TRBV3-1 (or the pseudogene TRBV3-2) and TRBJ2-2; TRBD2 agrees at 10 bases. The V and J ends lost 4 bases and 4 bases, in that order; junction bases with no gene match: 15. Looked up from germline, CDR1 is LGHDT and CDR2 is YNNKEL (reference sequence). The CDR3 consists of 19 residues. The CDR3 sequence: CASSPRGAGGPRGTGELFF. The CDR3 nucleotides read TGTGCCAGCAGCCCTAGGGGAGCGGGGGGGCCTCGCGGCACCGGGGAGCTGTTTTTT.

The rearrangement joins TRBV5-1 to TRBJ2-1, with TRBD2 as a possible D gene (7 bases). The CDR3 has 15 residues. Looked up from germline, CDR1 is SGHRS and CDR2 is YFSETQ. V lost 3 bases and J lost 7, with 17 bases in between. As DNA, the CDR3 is TGCGCCAGCAGCTCCGGGGCGGGGGCCAGGAATGAGCAGTTCTTC. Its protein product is CASSSGAGARNEQFF.

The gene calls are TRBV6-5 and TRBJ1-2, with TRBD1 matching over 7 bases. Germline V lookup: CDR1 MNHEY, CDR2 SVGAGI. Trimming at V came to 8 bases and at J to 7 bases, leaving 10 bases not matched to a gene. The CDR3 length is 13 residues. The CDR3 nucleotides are TGTGCCAGCGAACAGACAGGGTGGGCTGGCTACACCTTC. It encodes CASEQTGWAGYTF.

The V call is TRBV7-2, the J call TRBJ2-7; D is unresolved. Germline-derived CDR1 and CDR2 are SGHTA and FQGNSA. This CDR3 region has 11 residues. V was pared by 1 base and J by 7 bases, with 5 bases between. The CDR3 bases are TGTGCCAGCAGCTTAGTTAATGAGCAGTACTTC. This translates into CASSLVNEQYF. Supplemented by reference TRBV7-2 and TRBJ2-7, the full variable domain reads GAGVSQSPSNKVTEKGKDVELRCDPISGHTALYWYRQSLGQGLEFLIYFQGNSAPDKSGLPSDRFSAERTGGSVSTLTIQRTQQEDSAVYLCASSLVNEQYFGPGTRLTVT.

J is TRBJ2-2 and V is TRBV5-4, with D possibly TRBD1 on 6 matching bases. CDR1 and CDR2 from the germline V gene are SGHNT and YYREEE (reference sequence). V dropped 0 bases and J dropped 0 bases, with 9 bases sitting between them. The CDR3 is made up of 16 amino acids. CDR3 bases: TGTGCCAGCAGCTTGGGGGGGACATCGAACACCGGGGAGCTGTTTTTT. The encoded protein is CASSLGGTSNTGELFF.

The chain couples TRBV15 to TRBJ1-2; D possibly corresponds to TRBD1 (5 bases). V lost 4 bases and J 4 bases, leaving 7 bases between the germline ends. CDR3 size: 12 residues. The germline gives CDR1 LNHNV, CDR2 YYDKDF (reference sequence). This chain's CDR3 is CATSMGGYGYTF. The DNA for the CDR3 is TGTGCCACCAGCATGGGGGGCTATGGCTACACCTTC.